These 26 T cell receptor beta chains were sequenced from one sample in a study of T cell changes during pregnancy in multiple sclerosis. Clones were read by immunoSEQ multiplex PCR, and TCRdb kept only the in-frame ones, dropping some. The sample holds approximately 40,000 clones, 80% to 95% seen once. The starting material was CD4+ T cells from peripheral blood mononuclear cells, obtained before pregnancy. All receptors come from a female donor with multiple sclerosis, enrolled in a pregnancy study.

The chain carries TRBV9 and TRBJ2-4; 8 nucleotides align to TRBD1. The trim removed 2 bases at V and 8 bases at J, leaving 9 bases unmatched. This CDR3 region has 15 residues. The germline CDR1 and CDR2 sequences are SGDLS and YYNGEE. CDR3 amino acids: CASSVGGTGGDIQYF. CDR3 bases: TGTGCCAGCAGCGTGGGTGGGACAGGTGGCGACATTCAGTACTTC.

This clone ranks as medium-sized. J is TRBJ1-2 and V is TRBV28; TRBD1 matches 9 bases. Trimming took 4 bases from V and 7 from J; bases not matched to a gene: 7. The length of the CDR3 is 14 residues. Per the germline V gene, CDR1 is MDHEN and CDR2 is SYDVKM. The CDR3 DNA reads TGTGCCAGCAGTTCGACAGGGGGGAAGGGTGGCTACACCTTC. Translating it yields CASSSTGGKGGYTF.

This chain connects TRBV5-1 to TRBJ2-7; 11 bases agree with TRBD1. The CDR3 consists of 14 residues. Germline V gives CDR1 SGHRS, CDR2 YFSETQ. With V trimmed by 7 bases and J by 2 bases, 5 bases remained unmatched. CDR3 DNA: TGCGCCAGCGGACCGGGACAGGGGGCCTACGAGCAGTACTTC. This encodes CASGPGQGAYEQYF.

V usage is TRBV5-8 and J usage is TRBJ2-7; weak D call: TRBD1 (7 bases). With 3 bases removed from V and 6 bases from J, the gap between germline ends came to 16 bases. This CDR3 contains 14 residues. In germline, CDR1 is SGHTS, CDR2 YDEGEE. CDR3 region: CASSWGHQGGEQYF. The CDR3 coding sequence is TGTGCCAGCAGCTGGGGACATCAGGGGGGCGAGCAGTACTTC.

This chain connects TRBV9 to TRBJ2-7; TRBD1 might be the D (5 bases). Germline-derived CDR1 and CDR2 are SGDLS and YYNGEE. The CDR3 totals 14 residues. Between the trimmed V and J ends, which lost 3 bases and 5 bases, there was a span of 15 bases. CDR3 nucleotides: TGTGCCAGCAGCGCCGCTAGGGGCAGGGACGAGCAGTACTTC. The encoded protein is CASSAARGRDEQYF.

The V gene is TRBV4-1, the J gene TRBJ2-5; TRBD1 is a possible D gene (6 bases). Trimming removed 4 bases at V and 2 bases at J, with 17 bases between. The CDR3 length is 16 residues. The germline V gene has CDR1 MGHRA and CDR2 YSYEKL. The CDR3: CASSRRQERNQETQYF. CDR3 DNA sequence: TGCGCCAGCAGCCGTAGACAGGAAAGGAATCAAGAGACCCAGTACTTC.

The CDR3 DNA follows: TGTGCCAGAAGCCTTACGCAAGAACAACGTGAAAAACTGTTTTTT. Translation: CARSLTQEQREKLFF. The gene calls are TRBV5-3 and TRBJ1-4; D is uncertain. TRBV5-3 is designated an ORF whose function remains uncertain. V lost 4 bases and J lost 7, with 17 bases in between. The length of the CDR3 is 15 residues.

The rearrangement uses TRBV9 and TRBJ2-1; 14 nucleotides align to TRBD2. Unmatched junction bases numbered 7, after V lost 3 bases and J lost 5 bases. Germline V gives CDR1 SGDLS, CDR2 YYNGEE. The length of the CDR3 is 17 residues. The CDR3 DNA sequence: TGTGCCAGCAGCGACGGACTAGCGGGGGGCAACGACAATGAGCAGTTCTTC. Translated, it gives CASSDGLAGGNDNEQFF.

CDR3 nucleotide sequence: TGCGCCAGCAGCGTGTCTAGCGGCCAAGAGACCCAGTACTTC. Translating gives CASSVSSGQETQYF. This rearrangement joins TRBV5-1 to TRBJ2-5; 7 nucleotides match TRBD2. Germline V lookup: CDR1 SGHRS, CDR2 YFSETQ. V shed 4 bases and J 1 base; nucleotides not matched to a gene: 4. The CDR3 length is 14 residues.

The rearrangement links TRBV5-4 to TRBJ2-5; TRBD2 is a possible D gene (6 bases). CDR1 is SGHNT and CDR2 is YYREEE in the germline V gene (reference sequence). The CDR3 runs to 13 residues. The ends were cut back, 2 bases at V and 5 bases at J, with 10 bases in the middle. For the CDR3, the DNA is TGTGCCAGCAGCTTCGCAGGGAGGGAGACCCAGTACTTC. It specifies CASSFAGRETQYF. The complete variable domain, with remaining parts taken from reference TRBV5-4 and TRBJ2-5, reads ETGVTQSPTHLIKTRGQQVTLRCSSQSGHNTVSWYQQALGQGPQFIFQYYREEENGRGNFPPRFSGLQFPNYSSELNVNALELDDSALYLCASSFAGRETQYFGPGTRLLVL.

The chain joins TRBV6-1 to TRBJ2-1, with D maybe TRBD2 (6 bases). Germline values: CDR1 MNHNS, CDR2 SASEGT. The CDR3 is 15 residues long. With 4 bases removed from V and 2 bases from J, the gap between germline ends came to 12 bases. The CDR3 DNA reads TGTGCCAGCAGTGCGGGACTGAAAGCCTACAATGAGCAGTTCTTC. This translates into CASSAGLKAYNEQFF.

The rearrangement uses TRBV14 and TRBJ2-1; TRBD2 is a possible D gene (7 bases). Trimming stripped 5 bases from V and 1 base from J, with 9 bases between. The CDR3 is 14 residues long. Germline loops: CDR1 SGHDN, CDR2 FVKESK. CDR3 coding DNA: TGTGCCAGCAGCAGGGGGGGTTCCTACAATGAGCAGTTCTTC. It encodes CASSRGGSYNEQFF.

The V and J genes are TRBV18 and TRBJ1-1, with D unclear. CDR1 is KGHSH and CDR2 is LQKENI in the germline V gene. Deletions cut 3 bases from V and 2 bases from J, with 7 bases between. The CDR3 has 13 residues. CDR3 amino acids: CASSPPPNTEAFF. CDR3 bases: TGTGCCAGCTCACCCCCCCCTAACACTGAAGCTTTCTTT.

This chain connects TRBV2 to TRBJ2-1, with 12 bases fitting TRBD2. With 6 bases clipped from V and 5 bases from J, the junction kept 20 bases outside the gene matches. Germline lookup yields CDR1 SNHLY and CDR2 FYNNEI. The CDR3 spans 20 residues. The CDR3 loop reads CASRVSASGGATALNNEQFF. In DNA, the CDR3 is TGTGCCAGCAGGGTATCGGCTAGCGGGGGGGCAACGGCCTTAAACAATGAGCAGTTCTTC.

This clone was observed a single time. The CDR3 loop is CASSSTYRGLNNEKLFF. For the CDR3, the DNA is TGTGCCAGCAGCTCCACTTATAGGGGGCTGAATAATGAAAAACTGTTTTTT. The V and J genes are TRBV11-2 and TRBJ1-4; 7 bases align to TRBD1. Unmatched junction bases numbered 12, after V lost 4 bases and J lost 4 bases. Germline CDR1 is SGHAT and CDR2 is FQNNGV. CDR3 length: 17 amino acids.

This chain uses TRBV10-3 with TRBJ2-7, with 9 bases lining up with TRBD1. This CDR3 has 13 amino acids. Germline V gene data show CDR1 as ENHRY and CDR2 as SYGVKD. V trimming: 2 bases; J trimming: 6 bases; junction bases outside the gene matches: 2. The CDR3 DNA reads TGTGCCATCAGTGAGGGACAGGGGATCGAGCAGTACTTC. The encoded protein is CAISEGQGIEQYF.

The genes are TRBV7-3 and TRBJ2-1, with 7 nucleotides matching TRBD2. Germline lookup yields CDR1 SGHTA and CDR2 FQGTGA. This CDR3 comprises 16 residues. V was clipped by 5 bases and J by 4 bases; unmatched bases: 11. CDR3: CASSLWSGKGYNEQFF. In nucleotides, the CDR3 is TGTGCCAGCAGCCTCTGGAGCGGGAAGGGTTACAATGAGCAGTTCTTC.

This clone was picked up a small number of times. V and J are TRBV4-3 and TRBJ2-1; D is possibly TRBD2 (7 bases). The germline V and J ends were trimmed by 4 bases and 3 bases, with 13 bases remaining between them. Per the germline V gene, CDR1 is LGHNA and CDR2 is YSLEER. This CDR3 spans 15 amino acids. This chain's CDR3 is CASSPGEGGYNEQFF. In DNA form, the CDR3 reads TGCGCCAGCAGCCCTGGGGAGGGGGGCTACAATGAGCAGTTCTTC.

The rearrangement uses TRBV27 and TRBJ1-3; 7 bases line up with TRBD1. The CDR3 extends over 15 amino acids. From germline, CDR1 is MNHEY and CDR2 SMNVEV (reference sequence). J gave up 0 bases and V 8 bases, and 7 bases lay outside the gene matches. The CDR3 region is CASSGQRPSGNTIYF. The CDR3 coding sequence is TGTGCCAGCTCGGGACAGCGGCCCTCTGGAAACACCATATATTTT.

The V gene is TRBV7-6, the J gene TRBJ1-4; D is unresolved. Looked up from germline, CDR1 is SGHVS and CDR2 is FNYEAQ. V lost 5 bases and J lost 8, with 15 bases in between. This CDR3 contains 14 residues. For the CDR3, the DNA is TGTGCCAGCAGCCGCGGGTGGTCGGGCGAAAAACTGTTTTTT. It encodes CASSRGWSGEKLFF.

This clone showed up just once. J is TRBJ2-3 and V is TRBV28; possible D gene TRBD2, 6 bases. CDR1 and CDR2 from the germline V gene are MDHEN and SYDVKM. V was trimmed by 2 bases and J by 3 bases, leaving 9 bases between them. There are 14 residues in the CDR3. The CDR3 protein is CASSLGGATDTQYF. CDR3 nucleotide sequence: TGTGCCAGCAGTTTAGGCGGGGCAACAGATACGCAGTATTTT.

This clone has just one count. The chain uses TRBV5-4 and TRBJ2-1; TRBD1 matches at 10 bases. The CDR3 totals 15 residues. Looked up from germline, CDR1 is SGHNT and CDR2 is YYREEE (reference sequence). V was pared by 4 bases and J by 2 bases, with 3 bases of the junction left unmatched. For the CDR3, the DNA is TGTGCCAGCAGCCTGGGACAGGGGCCCTACAATGAGCAGTTCTTC. Protein sequence: CASSLGQGPYNEQFF. The full variable domain, completed using reference TRBV5-4 and TRBJ2-1, is ETGVTQSPTHLIKTRGQQVTLRCSSQSGHNTVSWYQQALGQGPQFIFQYYREEENGRGNFPPRFSGLQFPNYSSELNVNALELDDSALYLCASSLGQGPYNEQFFGPGTRLTVL.

The chain couples TRBV6-6 to TRBJ1-4; D uncertain. This CDR3 spans 14 amino acids. Germline CDR1 is MNHNY and CDR2 is SVGAGI (reference sequence). V shed 2 bases and J shed 7 bases, with 11 bases lying between them. The CDR3 sequence is CASSYAEGSEKLFF. CDR3 bases: TGTGCCAGCAGTTACGCGGAGGGTAGTGAAAAACTGTTTTTT.

The rearrangement links TRBV5-1 to TRBJ2-3; D gene uncertain. Trimming removed 1 base from V and 5 bases from J, with 11 bases in between. In germline, CDR1 is SGHRS, CDR2 YFSETQ. CDR3 length: 14 amino acids. This chain's CDR3 is CASSLIGEKDTQYF. CDR3 DNA sequence: TGCGCCAGCAGCTTGATCGGAGAAAAAGATACGCAGTATTTT.

The V gene is TRBV5-1, the J gene TRBJ1-1; D may be TRBD1 (5 bases). The germline V and J ends were trimmed by 1 base and 5 bases, with 21 bases remaining between them. This CDR3 has 17 amino acids. Germline V gene data show CDR1 as SGHRS and CDR2 as YFSETQ. CDR3 region: CASSLLQAAGQGTEAFF. The CDR3 DNA is TGCGCCAGCAGCTTGTTACAGGCGGCCGGCCAAGGGACTGAAGCTTTCTTT.

The chain links TRBV5-1 to TRBJ1-1; D is ambiguous. The ends were cut back, 6 bases at V and 4 bases at J, with 16 bases in the middle. The CDR3 loop spans 14 amino acids. Per the germline V gene, CDR1 is SGHRS and CDR2 is YFSETQ. The CDR3 is CASTLLVGSTEAFF. DNA of the CDR3: TGCGCCAGCACCCTTCTCGTTGGTAGCACTGAAGCTTTCTTT.